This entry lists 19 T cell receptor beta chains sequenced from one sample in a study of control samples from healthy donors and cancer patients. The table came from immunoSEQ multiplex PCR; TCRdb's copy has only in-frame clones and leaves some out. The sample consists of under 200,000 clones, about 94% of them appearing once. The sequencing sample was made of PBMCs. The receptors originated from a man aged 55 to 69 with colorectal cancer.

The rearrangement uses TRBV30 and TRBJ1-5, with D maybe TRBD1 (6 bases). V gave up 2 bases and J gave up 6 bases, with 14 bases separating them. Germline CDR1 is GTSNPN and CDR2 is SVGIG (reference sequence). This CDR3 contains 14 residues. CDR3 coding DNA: TGTGCCTGGAGTAGGGGGGGCGGAAGTCAGCCCCAGCATTTT. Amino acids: CAWSRGGGSQPQHF.

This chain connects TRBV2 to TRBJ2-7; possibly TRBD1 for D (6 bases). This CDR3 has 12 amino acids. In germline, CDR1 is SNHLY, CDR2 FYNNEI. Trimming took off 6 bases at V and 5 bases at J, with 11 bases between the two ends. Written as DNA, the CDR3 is TGTGCCAGCAGGATGGACAGTCACGAGCAGTACTTC. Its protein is CASRMDSHEQYF.

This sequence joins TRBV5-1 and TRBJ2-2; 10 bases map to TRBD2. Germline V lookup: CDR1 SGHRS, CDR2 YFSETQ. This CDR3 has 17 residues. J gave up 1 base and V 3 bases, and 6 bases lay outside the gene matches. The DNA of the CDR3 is TGCGCCAGCAGCTCTCTTAGCGGGGGGAAGAACACCGGGGAGCTGTTTTTT. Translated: CASSSLSGGKNTGELFF.

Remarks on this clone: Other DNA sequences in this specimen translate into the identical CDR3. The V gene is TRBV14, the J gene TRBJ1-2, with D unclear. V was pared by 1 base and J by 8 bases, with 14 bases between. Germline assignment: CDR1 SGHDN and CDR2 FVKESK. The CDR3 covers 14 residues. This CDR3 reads CASSQVGLGGGYTF. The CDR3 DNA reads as TGTGCCAGCAGCCAAGTCGGACTTGGAGGGGGCTACACCTTC.

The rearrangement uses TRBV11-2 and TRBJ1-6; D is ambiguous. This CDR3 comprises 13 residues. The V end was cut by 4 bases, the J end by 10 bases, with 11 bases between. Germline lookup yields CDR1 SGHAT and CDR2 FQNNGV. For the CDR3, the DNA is TGTGCCAGCAGCTCAGGCCGCGCGTCACCCCTCCACTTT. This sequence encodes CASSSGRASPLHF.

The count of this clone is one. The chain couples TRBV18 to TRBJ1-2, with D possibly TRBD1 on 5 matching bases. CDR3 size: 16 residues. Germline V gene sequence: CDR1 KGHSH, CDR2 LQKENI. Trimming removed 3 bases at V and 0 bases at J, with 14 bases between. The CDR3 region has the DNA TGTGCCAGCTCACCTTTTGCAGGGCGACCTAACTATGGCTACACCTTC. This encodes CASSPFAGRPNYGYTF.

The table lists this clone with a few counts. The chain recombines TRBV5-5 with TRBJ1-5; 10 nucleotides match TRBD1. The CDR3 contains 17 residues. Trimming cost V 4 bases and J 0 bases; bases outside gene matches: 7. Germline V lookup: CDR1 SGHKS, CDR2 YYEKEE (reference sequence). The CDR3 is CASSPGTGALSNQPQHF. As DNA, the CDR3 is TGTGCCAGCAGCCCTGGGACAGGGGCTCTTAGCAATCAGCCCCAGCATTTT.

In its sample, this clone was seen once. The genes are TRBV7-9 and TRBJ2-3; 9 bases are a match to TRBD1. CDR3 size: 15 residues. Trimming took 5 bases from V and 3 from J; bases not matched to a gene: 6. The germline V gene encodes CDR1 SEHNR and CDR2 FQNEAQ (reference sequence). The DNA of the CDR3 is TGTGCCAGCAGCCGCGGGGACAGGGATACAGATACGCAGTATTTT. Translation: CASSRGDRDTDTQYF. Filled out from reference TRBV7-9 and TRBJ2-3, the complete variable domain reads DTGVSQNPRHKITKRGQNVTFRCDPISEHNRLYWYRQTLGQGPEFLTYFQNEAQLEKSRLLSDRFSAERPKGSFSTLEIQRTEQGDSAMYLCASSRGDRDTDTQYFGPGTRLTVL.

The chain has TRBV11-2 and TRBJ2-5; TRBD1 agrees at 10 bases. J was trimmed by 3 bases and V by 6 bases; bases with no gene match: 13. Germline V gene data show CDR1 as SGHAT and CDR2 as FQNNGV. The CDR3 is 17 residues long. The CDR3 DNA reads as TGTGCCAGCAGTCTGAAAGGGACAGGGGCAAACAAAGAGACCCAGTACTTC. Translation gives CASSLKGTGANKETQYF.

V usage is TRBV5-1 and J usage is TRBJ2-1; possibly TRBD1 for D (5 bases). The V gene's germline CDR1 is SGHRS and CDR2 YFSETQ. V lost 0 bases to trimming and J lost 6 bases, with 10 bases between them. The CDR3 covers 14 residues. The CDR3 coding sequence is TGCGCCAGCAGCTTGGAGGGGCCCCGCAATGAGCAGTTCTTC. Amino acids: CASSLEGPRNEQFF.

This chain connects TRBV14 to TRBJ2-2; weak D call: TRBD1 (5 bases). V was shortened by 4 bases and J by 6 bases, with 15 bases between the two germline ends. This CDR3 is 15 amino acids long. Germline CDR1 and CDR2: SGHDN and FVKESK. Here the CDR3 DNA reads TGTGCCAGCAGCCCGAGGACCCCCAGGGCCGGGGAGCTGTTTTTT. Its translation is CASSPRTPRAGELFF. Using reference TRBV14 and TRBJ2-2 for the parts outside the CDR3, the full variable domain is EAGVTQFPSHSVIEKGQTVTLRCDPISGHDNLYWYRRVMGKEIKFLLHFVKESKQDESGMPNNRFLAERTGGTYSTLKVQPAELEDSGVYFCASSPRTPRAGELFFGEGSRLTVL.

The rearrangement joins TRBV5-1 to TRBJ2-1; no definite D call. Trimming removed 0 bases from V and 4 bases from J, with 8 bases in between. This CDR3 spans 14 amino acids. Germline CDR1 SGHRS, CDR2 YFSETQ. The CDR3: CASSLGEWYNEQFF. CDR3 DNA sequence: TGCGCCAGCAGCTTGGGGGAATGGTACAATGAGCAGTTCTTC.

The CDR3, as DNA: TGTGCCAGCAGGTCGGCATGGGCCAACGTCCTGACTTTC. Translating gives CASRSAWANVLTF. The rearrangement uses TRBV7-9 and TRBJ2-6, with D uncertain. This CDR3 spans 13 amino acids. The germline V and J ends were trimmed by 6 bases and 5 bases, with 8 bases remaining between them. Germline CDR1 and CDR2: SEHNR and FQNEAQ (reference sequence). Variable domain in full (rest from reference TRBV7-9 and TRBJ2-6): DTGVSQNPRHKITKRGQNVTFRCDPISEHNRLYWYRQTLGQGPEFLTYFQNEAQLEKSRLLSDRFSAERPKGSFSTLEIQRTEQGDSAMYLCASRSAWANVLTFGAGSRLTVL.

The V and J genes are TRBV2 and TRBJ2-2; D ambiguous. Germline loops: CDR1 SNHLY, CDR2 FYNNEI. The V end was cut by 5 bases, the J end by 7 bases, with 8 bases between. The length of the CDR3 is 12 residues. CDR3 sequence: CASSPDFGELFF. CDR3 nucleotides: TGTGCCAGCAGTCCCGATTTCGGGGAGCTGTTTTTT.

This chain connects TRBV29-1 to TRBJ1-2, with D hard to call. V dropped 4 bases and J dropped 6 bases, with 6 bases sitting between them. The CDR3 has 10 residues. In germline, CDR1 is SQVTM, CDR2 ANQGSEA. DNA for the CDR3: TGCAGCGTTGCCCAGGATGGCTACACCTTC. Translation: CSVAQDGYTF.

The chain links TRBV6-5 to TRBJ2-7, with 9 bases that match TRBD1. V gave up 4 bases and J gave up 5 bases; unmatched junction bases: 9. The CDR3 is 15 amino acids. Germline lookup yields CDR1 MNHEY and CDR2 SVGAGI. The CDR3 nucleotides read TGTGCCAGCAGTTCCGGGACAGGGTACGCCCACGAGCAGTACTTC. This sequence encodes CASSSGTGYAHEQYF.

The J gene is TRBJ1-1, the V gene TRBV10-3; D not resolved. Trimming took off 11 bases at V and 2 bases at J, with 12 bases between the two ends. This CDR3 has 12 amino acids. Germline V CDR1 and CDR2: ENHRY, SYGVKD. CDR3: CASQRGNTEAFF. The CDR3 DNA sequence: TGTGCCTCGCAGAGAGGTAACACTGAAGCTTTCTTT.

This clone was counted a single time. CDR3 in DNA: TGTGCCAGCAGACCTAGCGGGGCCTCCTACGAGCAGTACTTC. Residues: CASRPSGASYEQYF. The chain carries TRBV6-2 or TRBV6-3 and TRBJ2-7, with TRBD2 identical over 9 bases. V shed 6 bases and J 0 bases; nucleotides not matched to a gene: 3. This CDR3 has 14 residues. The germline V gene has CDR1 MNHEY and CDR2 SVGEGT.

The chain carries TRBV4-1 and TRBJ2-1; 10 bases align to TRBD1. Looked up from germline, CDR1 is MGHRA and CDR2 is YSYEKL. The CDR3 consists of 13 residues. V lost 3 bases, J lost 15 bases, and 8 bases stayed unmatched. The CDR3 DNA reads TGCGCCAGCAGCCAGCCCGGGACAGGGGTGGCGTTCTTC. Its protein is CASSQPGTGVAFF.